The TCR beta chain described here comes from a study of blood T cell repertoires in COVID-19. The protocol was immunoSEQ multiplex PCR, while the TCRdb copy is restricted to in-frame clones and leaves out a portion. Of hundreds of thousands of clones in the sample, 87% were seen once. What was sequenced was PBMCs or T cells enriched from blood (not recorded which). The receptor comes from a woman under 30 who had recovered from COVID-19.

CDR3 in DNA: TGTGCCAGCAGCTTAGTGAGTCTAGCGGGGGTTCAAGAGACCCAGTACTTC. It is translated as CASSLVSLAGVQETQYF. The rearrangement uses TRBV7-6 and TRBJ2-5; 10 bases line up with TRBD2. V lost 1 base and J lost 2; bases outside the gene matches: 7. The germline V gene has CDR1 SGHVS and CDR2 FNYEAQ. The CDR3 is 17 residues long.